This TCR beta chain was identified in a study of cytomegalovirus exposure and HLA in healthy donors. For the study at large: From 150 million to 200 million T cells, an earlier analysis saw 90 million to 130 million unique TCR beta sequences. Study-wide results and limits: Confirmation in vitro established that three CMV-associated chains were specific for CMV antigens.

Germline CDR1 is SGHAT and CDR2 is FQNNGV. The CDR3 is made up of 16 amino acids. Trimming left V 3 bases short and J 0 bases short, with 13 bases between. As for this clone: Its antigen remains unknown.

It was healthy bone marrow donors who served as donors. When sampled, the donors appeared nominally healthy, though they likely had unrecorded immune exposures. The study ran its PCR with 60 Vbeta and 13 Jbeta primers. Sequencing used immunoSEQ multiplex PCR; TCRdb keeps in-frame clones, though not all of them. The sample holds about 150,000 clones, approximately 73% seen once. The chain couples TRBV11-2 to TRBJ2-3, with a possible D match to TRBD2 (6 bases). The TCR sequence derives from a woman in her late teens or twenties in good health and CMV-seronegative. The specimen sequenced was PBMCs. Here the CDR3 DNA reads TGTGCCAGCAGCTTCCGACTAGACCCAAGCACAGATACGCAGTATTTT. This encodes CASSFRLDPSTDTQYF.